This record concerns one T cell receptor beta chain sequence. The CDR3 spans 16 residues. Germline CDR1 reads MNHNS; CDR2 reads SASEGT. The V and J ends lost 2 bases and 0 bases respectively, with 8 bases between them. Original processing methods: Reference gene primer amplification gave nucleated cell count estimates. The table came from immunoSEQ multiplex PCR; TCRdb's copy has only in-frame clones and leaves some out. V and J calls plus clone size are reproduced from that table; the DNA served to infer D and trimming. The sample has under 150,000 clones, about three quarters seen once. This entry comes from a study of blood T cell repertoires in COVID-19. Study information: The United States, Italy and Spain were the sources of the acute and convalescent COVID-19 samples. T cells, B-cell-depleted T cells, or PBMCs provided the cDNA or gDNA that served as material.

Material for sequencing was peripheral blood. This clonotype was obtained from an elderly man with acute or convalescent COVID-19. The chain combines TRBV6-1 with TRBJ2-6, with D tentatively TRBD2 (5 bases). CDR3 loop: CASSEFGNSGANVLTF. As DNA, the CDR3 is TGTGCCAGCAGTGAATTCGGGAACTCTGGGGCCAACGTCCTGACTTTC.